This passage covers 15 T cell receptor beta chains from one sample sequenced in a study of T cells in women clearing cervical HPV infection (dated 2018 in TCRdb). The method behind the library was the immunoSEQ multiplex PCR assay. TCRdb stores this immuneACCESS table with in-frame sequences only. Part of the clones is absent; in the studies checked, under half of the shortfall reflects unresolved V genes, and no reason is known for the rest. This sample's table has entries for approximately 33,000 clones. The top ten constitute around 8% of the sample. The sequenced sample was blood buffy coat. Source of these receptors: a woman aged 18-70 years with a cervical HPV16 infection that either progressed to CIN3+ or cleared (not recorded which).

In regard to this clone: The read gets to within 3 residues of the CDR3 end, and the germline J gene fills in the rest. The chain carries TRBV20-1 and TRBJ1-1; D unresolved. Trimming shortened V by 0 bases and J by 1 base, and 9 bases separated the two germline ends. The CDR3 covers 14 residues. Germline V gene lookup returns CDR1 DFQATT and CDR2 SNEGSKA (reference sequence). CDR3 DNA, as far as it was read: TGCAGTGCTAGAGATCCGGGGAGGAACACTGAA. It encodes CSARDPGRNTE. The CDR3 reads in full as CSARDPGRNTEAFF.

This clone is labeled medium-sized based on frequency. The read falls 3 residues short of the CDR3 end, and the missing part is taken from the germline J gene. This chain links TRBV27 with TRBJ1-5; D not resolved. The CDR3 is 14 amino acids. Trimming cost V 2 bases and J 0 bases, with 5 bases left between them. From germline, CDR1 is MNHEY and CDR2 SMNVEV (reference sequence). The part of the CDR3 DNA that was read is TGTGCCAGCAGTTTACGACTTAGCAATCAGCCC. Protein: CASSLRLSNQP. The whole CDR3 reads CASSLRLSNQPQHF.

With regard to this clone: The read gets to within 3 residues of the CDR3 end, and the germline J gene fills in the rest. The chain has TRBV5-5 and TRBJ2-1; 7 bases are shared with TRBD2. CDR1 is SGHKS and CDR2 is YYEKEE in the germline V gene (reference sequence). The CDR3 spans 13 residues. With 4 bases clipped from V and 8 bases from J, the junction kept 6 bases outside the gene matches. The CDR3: CASSETSLHEQFF. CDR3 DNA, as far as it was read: TGTGCCAGCAGCGAGACTAGCCTCCATGAG.

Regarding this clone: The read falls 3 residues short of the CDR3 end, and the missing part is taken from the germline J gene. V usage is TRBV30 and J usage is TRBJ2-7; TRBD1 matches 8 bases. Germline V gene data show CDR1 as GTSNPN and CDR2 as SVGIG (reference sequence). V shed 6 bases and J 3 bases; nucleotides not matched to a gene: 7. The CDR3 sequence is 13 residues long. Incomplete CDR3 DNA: TGTGCCTGTACGCGGGACAGGCTCTACGAG. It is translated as CACTRDRLYE. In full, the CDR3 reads CACTRDRLYEQYF. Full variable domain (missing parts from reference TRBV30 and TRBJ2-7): SQTIHQWPATLVQPVGSPLSLECTVEGTSNPNLYWYRQAAGRGLQLLFYSVGIGQISSEVPQNLSASRPQDRQFILSSKKLLLSDSGFYLCACTRDRLYEQYFGPGTRLTVT.

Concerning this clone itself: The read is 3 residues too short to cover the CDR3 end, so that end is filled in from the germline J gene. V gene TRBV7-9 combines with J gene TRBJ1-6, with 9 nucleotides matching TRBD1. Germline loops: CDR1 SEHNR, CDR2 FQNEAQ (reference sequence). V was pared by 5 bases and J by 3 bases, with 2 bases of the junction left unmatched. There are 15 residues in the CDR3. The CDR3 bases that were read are TGTGCCAGCAGCCACAGGGGGCTCTATAATTCACCC. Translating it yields CASSHRGLYNSP. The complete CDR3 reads CASSHRGLYNSPLHF.

The CDR3 sequence is CASSELQGSYNEQFF. CDR3 bases read: TGTGCCAGCAGTGAATTGCAGGGGTCCTACAATGAG. The genes are TRBV6-1 and TRBJ2-1; perhaps TRBD1 as D (6 bases). Sequencing ends 3 residues short of the CDR3 end; the germline J gene provides the rest. This CDR3 has 15 amino acids. Germline V gives CDR1 MNHNS, CDR2 SASEGT. V lost 2 bases and J lost 1, with 9 bases in between.

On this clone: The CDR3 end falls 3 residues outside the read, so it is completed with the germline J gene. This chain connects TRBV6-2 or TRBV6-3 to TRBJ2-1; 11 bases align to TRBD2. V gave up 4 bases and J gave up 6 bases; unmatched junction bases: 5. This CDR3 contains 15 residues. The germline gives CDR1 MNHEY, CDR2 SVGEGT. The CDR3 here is CASSSTSGGSNEQFF. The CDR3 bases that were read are TGTGCCAGCAGTTCCACTAGCGGGGGTAGCAATGAG.

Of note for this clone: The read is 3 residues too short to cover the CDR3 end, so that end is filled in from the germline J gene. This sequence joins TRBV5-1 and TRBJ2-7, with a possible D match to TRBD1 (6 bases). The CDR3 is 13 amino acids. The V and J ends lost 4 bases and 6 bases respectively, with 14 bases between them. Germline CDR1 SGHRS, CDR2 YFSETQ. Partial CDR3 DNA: TGCGCCAGCAGCCCTACAGGGATCGCCGAG. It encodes CASSPTGIAE. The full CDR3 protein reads CASSPTGIAEQYF.

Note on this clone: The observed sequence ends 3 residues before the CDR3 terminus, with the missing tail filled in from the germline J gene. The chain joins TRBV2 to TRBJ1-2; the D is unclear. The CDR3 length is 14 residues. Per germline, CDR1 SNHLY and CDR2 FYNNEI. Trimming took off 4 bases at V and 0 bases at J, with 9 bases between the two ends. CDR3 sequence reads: CASSVAGANYGYTF. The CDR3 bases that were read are TGTGCCAGCAGTGTGGCAGGCGCTAACTATGGC.

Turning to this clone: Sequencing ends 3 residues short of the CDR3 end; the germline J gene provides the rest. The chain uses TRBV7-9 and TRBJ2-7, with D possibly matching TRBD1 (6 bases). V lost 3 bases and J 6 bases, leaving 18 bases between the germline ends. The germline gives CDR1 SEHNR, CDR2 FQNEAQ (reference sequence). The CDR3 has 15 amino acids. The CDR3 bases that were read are TGTGCCAGCAGCTTCCATCGACAGGCGCCGGGCGAG. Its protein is CASSFHRQAPGE. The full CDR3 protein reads CASSFHRQAPGEQYF.

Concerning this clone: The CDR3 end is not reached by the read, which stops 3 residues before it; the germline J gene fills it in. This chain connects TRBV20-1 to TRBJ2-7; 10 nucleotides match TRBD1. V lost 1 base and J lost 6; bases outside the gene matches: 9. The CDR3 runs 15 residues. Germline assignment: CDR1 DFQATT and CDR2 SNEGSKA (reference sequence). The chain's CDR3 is CSARGDRGSGLEQYF. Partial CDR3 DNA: TGCAGTGCTAGAGGGGACAGGGGCTCGGGCCTCGAG.

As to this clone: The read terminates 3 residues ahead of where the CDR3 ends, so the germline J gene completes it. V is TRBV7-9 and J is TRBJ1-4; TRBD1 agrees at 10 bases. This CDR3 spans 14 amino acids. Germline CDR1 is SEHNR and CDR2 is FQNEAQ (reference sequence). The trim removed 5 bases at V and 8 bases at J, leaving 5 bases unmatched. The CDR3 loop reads CASSPGQGREKLFF. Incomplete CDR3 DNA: TGTGCCAGCAGCCCGGGACAGGGGAGAGAAAAA.

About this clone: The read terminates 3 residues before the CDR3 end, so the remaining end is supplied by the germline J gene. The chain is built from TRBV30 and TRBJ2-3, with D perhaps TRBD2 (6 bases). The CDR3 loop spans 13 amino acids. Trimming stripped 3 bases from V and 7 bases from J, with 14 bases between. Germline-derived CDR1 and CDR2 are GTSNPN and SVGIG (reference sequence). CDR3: CAWSRGLANTQYF. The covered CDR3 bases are TGTGCCTGGAGCCGGGGTCTAGCGAATACG.

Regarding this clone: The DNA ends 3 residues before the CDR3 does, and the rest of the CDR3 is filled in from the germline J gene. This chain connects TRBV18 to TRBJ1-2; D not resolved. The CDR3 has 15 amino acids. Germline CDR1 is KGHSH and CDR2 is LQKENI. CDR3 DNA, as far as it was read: TGTGCCAGCTCACCAGACGGAGGTGCCGGGTCGAGC. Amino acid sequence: CASSPDGGAGSS. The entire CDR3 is CASSPDGGAGSSYTF.

CDR3 protein: CASHRGTAEAFF. CDR3 bases read: TGTGCCTCGCACAGGGGGACTGCTGAA. The genes are TRBV19 and TRBJ1-1; 8 nucleotides align to TRBD1. The read falls 3 residues short of the CDR3 end, and the missing part is taken from the germline J gene. V shed 11 bases and J 6 bases; nucleotides not matched to a gene: 8. The germline CDR1 and CDR2 sequences are LNHDA and SQIVND (reference sequence). This CDR3 has 12 amino acids.